The 26 T cell receptor beta chains below come from one sample, sequenced in a study of beta chain features in type 1 diabetes. Isolated RNA was reverse transcribed in full, so expressed TCRB transcripts were sequenced. TCRdb's copy holds only in-frame clones and misses some; the assay was immunoSEQ multiplex PCR. This table holds 35,000 to 50,000 clones, 50% found once. Sequenced: stem cell memory CD4+ T cells from blood. Receptors originate from a woman aged 25 to 39 in good health.

This clone appeared a few times. This chain joins TRBV10-3 and TRBJ2-5; 11 nucleotides align to TRBD2. Germline values: CDR1 ENHRY, CDR2 SYGVKD. Losses at the gene ends were 4 bases for V and 5 bases for J; bases not matched to a gene: 9. CDR3 length: 16 amino acids. The CDR3 sequence: CAISGGTSGSRETQYF. The CDR3, as DNA: TGTGCCATCAGTGGCGGAACTAGCGGGAGTCGGGAGACCCAGTACTTC.

The chain couples TRBV7-3 to TRBJ2-2, with TRBD2 identical over 7 bases. Germline V CDR1 and CDR2: SGHTA, FQGTGA. V lost 5 bases to trimming and J lost 5 bases; unmatched junction nucleotides: 8. CDR3 length: 15 amino acids. DNA for the CDR3: TGTGCCAGCAGCCCTGGCGGGAGTCATACCGGGGAGCTGTTTTTT. Translating it yields CASSPGGSHTGELFF. The full variable domain, rest sourced from reference TRBV7-3 and TRBJ2-2, is GAGVSQTPSNKVTEKGKYVELRCDPISGHTALYWYRQSLGQGPEFLIYFQGTGAADDSGLPNDRFFAVRPEGSVSTLKIQRTERGDSAVYLCASSPGGSHTGELFFGEGSRLTVL.

This clone appeared once. The chain recombines TRBV5-5 with TRBJ1-1; tentatively, D is TRBD1 (5 bases). CDR3 length: 14 residues. The V gene's germline CDR1 is SGHKS and CDR2 YYEKEE (reference sequence). Between the trimmed V and J ends, which lost 4 bases and 8 bases, there was a span of 18 bases. CDR3 in DNA: TGTGCCAGCAGCCCGGGACTTAAGGACGGGGAAGCTTTCTTT. The encoded protein is CASSPGLKDGEAFF. Filled out from reference TRBV5-5 and TRBJ1-1, the complete variable domain reads DAGVTQSPTHLIKTRGQQVTLRCSPISGHKSVSWYQQVLGQGPQFIFQYYEKEERGRGNFPDRFSARQFPNYSSELNVNALLLGDSALYLCASSPGLKDGEAFFGQGTRLTVV.

This clone came up a few times. V gene TRBV10-3 combines with J gene TRBJ2-5; TRBD1 matches at 7 bases. Looked up from germline, CDR1 is ENHRY and CDR2 is SYGVKD. CDR3 length: 14 amino acids. J lost 5 bases, V lost 5 bases, and 8 bases had no gene match. The CDR3 DNA reads as TGTGCCATCAGTCAAGGGGGCGGGTTGGAGACCCAGTACTTC. Encoded protein: CAISQGGGLETQYF.

The J gene is TRBJ1-1, the V gene TRBV10-3; D uncertain. Germline CDR1 ENHRY, CDR2 SYGVKD. Trimming left V 2 bases short and J 4 bases short, with 8 bases between. The CDR3 length is 13 residues. The DNA of the CDR3 is TGTGCCATCAGTGAGACACCATTCACTGAAGCTTTCTTT. It specifies CAISETPFTEAFF.

This clone was detected only a few times. This chain connects TRBV30 to TRBJ2-7, with D unresolved. Germline CDR1 GTSNPN, CDR2 SVGIG (reference sequence). V dropped 4 bases and J dropped 6 bases, with 19 bases sitting between them. CDR3 size: 14 residues. In DNA form, the CDR3 reads TGTGCCTGGACCCTCTCCTCGCTAGTTGGCGAGCAGTACTTC. Translated, it gives CAWTLSSLVGEQYF.

This clone was seen only once. The chain combines TRBV6-1 with TRBJ1-2, with 7 bases matching TRBD1. Looked up from germline, CDR1 is MNHNS and CDR2 is SASEGT. The CDR3 runs to 13 residues. J gave up 7 bases and V 6 bases, and 8 bases lay outside the gene matches. This CDR3 reads CASREGAVGGYTF. The DNA for the CDR3 is TGTGCCAGCAGGGAGGGGGCAGTTGGTGGCTACACCTTC.

This clone was detected a few times. This chain uses TRBV7-2 with TRBJ1-5; 8 bases align to TRBD1. V shed 4 bases and J 5 bases; nucleotides not matched to a gene: 4. This CDR3 region has 14 residues. The V gene's germline CDR1 is SGHTA and CDR2 FQGNSA. CDR3 region: CASSSGQGDQPQHF. The DNA for the CDR3 is TGTGCCAGCAGCTCAGGACAGGGTGATCAGCCCCAGCATTTT.

The chain uses TRBV11-3 and TRBJ2-7; D might be TRBD2 (7 bases). Germline V CDR1 and CDR2: SGHNT, YENEEA. CDR3 size: 13 residues. V lost 5 bases and J lost 4, with 12 bases in between. The CDR3 DNA reads as TGTGCCAGCAGCATGGGGGGGCAATACGAGCAGTACTTC. Protein sequence: CASSMGGQYEQYF.

The chain joins TRBV18 to TRBJ1-2; 8 bases agree with TRBD1. Germline CDR1 KGHSH, CDR2 LQKENI. V was clipped by 0 bases and J by 14 bases; unmatched bases: 8. The CDR3 is 13 residues long. The CDR3 loop is CASSPPGQVHSTF. The CDR3 nucleotides read TGTGCCAGCTCACCACCGGGACAGGTACACTCGACCTTC.

This chain links TRBV18 with TRBJ1-4; a weak D match, TRBD1 (6 bases). Deletions cut 3 bases from V and 7 bases from J, with 9 bases between. CDR3 length: 13 residues. The germline V gene has CDR1 KGHSH and CDR2 LQKENI. The chain's CDR3 is CASSPLDSEKLFF. The DNA of the CDR3 is TGTGCCAGCTCACCTTTGGACAGTGAAAAACTGTTTTTT.

The CDR3 DNA sequence: TGTGCCAGCAGGTGGGGACAGGGGGCCTACGAGCAGTACTTC. This translates into CASRWGQGAYEQYF. The chain couples TRBV6-4 to TRBJ2-7; 11 bases line up with TRBD1. CDR3 length: 14 amino acids. V was clipped by 6 bases and J by 2 bases; unmatched bases: 3. CDR1 MRHNA and CDR2 SNTAGT come from the germline V gene.

The chain links TRBV4-2 to TRBJ2-3; TRBD2 agrees at 12 bases. V trimming: 3 bases; J trimming: 4 bases; junction bases outside the gene matches: 2. Per germline, CDR1 LGHNA and CDR2 YNFKEQ. CDR3 length: 15 residues. The CDR3 here is CASSQGLAGPDTQYF. CDR3 DNA: TGTGCCAGCAGCCAGGGACTAGCGGGTCCAGATACGCAGTATTTT.

This chain connects TRBV5-4 to TRBJ1-5, with D hard to call. Deletions cut 2 bases from V and 3 bases from J, with 9 bases between. This CDR3 contains 14 residues. CDR1 and CDR2 (germline): SGHNT, YYREEE (reference sequence). CDR3 sequence reads: CASSLGGFNQPQHF. The CDR3 DNA sequence: TGTGCCAGCAGCTTAGGAGGATTCAATCAGCCCCAGCATTTT.

This clone was seen only once. The chain has TRBV7-9 and TRBJ2-3; 7 bases are a match to TRBD2. This CDR3 is built from 16 residues. The germline gives CDR1 SEHNR, CDR2 FQNEAQ (reference sequence). J gave up 2 bases and V 4 bases, and 9 bases lay outside the gene matches. The chain's CDR3 is CASSSTQLANTDTQYF. Here the CDR3 DNA reads TGTGCCAGCAGCTCGACCCAACTAGCGAACACAGATACGCAGTATTTT.

Concerning this clone: At one boundary the junction diverges from the germline segment, which might be a read error. The genes are TRBV7-7 and TRBJ2-7, with 9 nucleotides matching TRBD2. The J call is doubtful: the DNA matches TRBJ2-1 better. Germline CDR1 SSHAT, CDR2 FNYEAQ (reference sequence). There are 14 residues in the CDR3. CDR3 DNA sequence: TGTGCTAGCAGCTTGAGCGGGAGGTACAATGAGCAGTTCTTC. Encoded protein: CASSLSGRYNEQFF.

This sequence joins TRBV29-1 and TRBJ2-1; 11 nucleotides match TRBD2. V lost 6 bases, J lost 5 bases, and 15 bases stayed unmatched. The CDR3 is 17 residues long. Germline V gives CDR1 SQVTM, CDR2 ANQGSEA. Written as DNA, the CDR3 is TGCAGCGTGGCAGGGACTAGCGGAAAAGATCCCCACAATGAGCAGTTCTTC. It is translated as CSVAGTSGKDPHNEQFF.

The chain recombines TRBV7-2 with TRBJ2-3; 7 bases map to TRBD1. Trimming took 1 base from V and 3 from J; bases not matched to a gene: 7. The germline gives CDR1 SGHTA, CDR2 FQGNSA. CDR3 length: 16 amino acids. The CDR3 bases are TGTGCCAGCAGCTTAGATGCGACAGGGTCAACAGATACGCAGTATTTT. Protein sequence: CASSLDATGSTDTQYF.

This clone was seen more than once but under ten times. This rearrangement joins TRBV7-2 to TRBJ2-5; TRBD2 aligns across 9 bases. Per the germline V gene, CDR1 is SGHTA and CDR2 is FQGNSA. The V gene end was trimmed by 1 base and the J gene end by 5 bases; junction bases not matched to a gene: 5. The CDR3 contains 15 residues. CDR3 in DNA: TGTGCCAGCAGCTTAGTGGGACTAGCTAGGGAGACCCAGTACTTC. Protein product: CASSLVGLARETQYF.

V is TRBV27 and J is TRBJ1-2; D possibly corresponds to TRBD1 (6 bases). The germline V gene has CDR1 MNHEY and CDR2 SMNVEV (reference sequence). The CDR3 is 13 amino acids. Trimming took 5 bases from V and 3 from J, leaving 10 bases between them. Here the CDR3 reads CASSPTGYYGYTF. The CDR3 region has the DNA TGTGCCAGCAGTCCTACAGGGTACTATGGCTACACCTTC.

This chain uses TRBV27 with TRBJ2-3, with 7 nucleotides matching TRBD2. The V and J ends lost 8 bases and 0 bases, in that order; junction bases with no gene match: 5. The CDR3 consists of 14 residues. The germline CDR1 and CDR2 sequences are MNHEY and SMNVEV (reference sequence). CDR3: CASRSGISTDTQYF. The CDR3 nucleotides read TGTGCCAGCCGGAGCGGGATCAGCACAGATACGCAGTATTTT.

A few counts support this clone. The V gene is TRBV5-1, the J gene TRBJ2-1; D perhaps matches TRBD1 (5 bases). Germline CDR1 reads SGHRS; CDR2 reads YFSETQ. The CDR3 totals 14 residues. V was pared by 3 bases and J by 3 bases, with 10 bases between. The CDR3 loop reads CASSSGQGYNEQFF. The CDR3 DNA reads TGCGCCAGCAGCTCGGGCCAGGGCTACAATGAGCAGTTCTTC.

The chain couples TRBV5-1 to TRBJ2-1, with TRBD2 matching over 8 bases. The CDR3 has 16 amino acids. V lost 0 bases and J lost 9; bases outside the gene matches: 11. The germline gives CDR1 SGHRS, CDR2 YFSETQ. The CDR3 region has the DNA TGCGCCAGCAGCTTGGAGGGGACTAGTAGAGACATTGAGCAGTTCTTC. Translation gives CASSLEGTSRDIEQFF.

The chain has TRBV29-1 and TRBJ2-5, with 8 bases fitting TRBD2. Gene TRBJ2-7 matches the end of the DNA better, so the J call may be wrong. There are 13 residues in the CDR3. The germline gives CDR1 SQVTM, CDR2 ANQGSEA. The CDR3 region is CSVPGGSPYEQYF. The CDR3 nucleotides read TGCAGCGTCCCGGGAGGGAGCCCCTACGAGCAGTACTTC.

V gene TRBV25-1 combines with J gene TRBJ2-5; D is perhaps TRBD1 (6 bases). The CDR3 has 15 amino acids. The germline V gene has CDR1 MGHDK and CDR2 SYGVNS. V was cut by 5 bases and J by 11 bases, with 24 bases left in between. The CDR3 sequence: CASSTFLQGPAGQYF. As DNA, the CDR3 is TGTGCCAGCAGTACCTTCCTTCAGGGGCCCGCCGGGCAGTACTTC. Full variable domain (outside the CDR3, taken from reference TRBV25-1 and TRBJ2-5): EADIYQTPRYLVIGTGKKITLECSQTMGHDKMYWYQQDPGMELHLIHYSYGVNSTEKGDLSSESTVSRIRTEHFPLTLESARPSHTSQYLCASSTFLQGPAGQYFGPGTRLLVL.

This clone showed up just a few times. The rearrangement links TRBV28 to TRBJ2-1, with 10 bases aligning to TRBD2. After removal of 6 bases from V and 5 bases from J, the junction contained 10 bases not matched to a gene. In germline, CDR1 is MDHEN, CDR2 SYDVKM. The CDR3 extends over 16 amino acids. CDR3 residues: CASSSPGLAPNNEQFF. The DNA of the CDR3 is TGTGCCAGCAGCTCGCCGGGACTAGCGCCCAACAATGAGCAGTTCTTC.